The 13 T cell receptor beta chains listed next were all sequenced from one sample in a study of blood T cell repertoires in COVID-19. The table came from immunoSEQ multiplex PCR; TCRdb's copy has only in-frame clones and leaves some out. This table has over 65,000 clones, around 80% appearing once. Material for sequencing was peripheral blood. These receptors all come from a human donor in a cohort sampled during active COVID-19.

The gene calls are TRBV6-6 and TRBJ2-4, with TRBD2 as a possible D gene (5 bases). The V end was cut by 0 bases, the J end by 8 bases, with 11 bases between. The CDR3 loop spans 14 amino acids. The germline V gene encodes CDR1 MNHNY and CDR2 SVGAGI (reference sequence). CDR3 in DNA: TGTGCCAGCAGTTACTCAAGAGGGCTGGACATTCAGTACTTC. Its translation is CASSYSRGLDIQYF.

The chain combines TRBV10-2 with TRBJ1-4, with TRBD1 as a possible D gene (5 bases). CDR1 is WSHSY and CDR2 is SAAADI in the germline V gene. CDR3 length: 14 residues. The V gene lost 2 bases and the J gene lost 13 bases, with 17 bases spanning the gap. Here the CDR3 DNA reads TGCGCCAGCAGTGAGATTGGCAGGGAAGTGAGACTGTTTTTT. Its translation is CASSEIGREVRLFF.

The chain is built from TRBV7-7 and TRBJ2-1; 7 positions match TRBD1. The CDR3 extends over 15 amino acids. Germline values: CDR1 SSHAT, CDR2 FNYEAQ (reference sequence). The ends lost 5 bases at V and 8 bases at J; junction bases unmatched: 12. CDR3 DNA: TGTGCCAGCAGCCCCTCCCCGACAGGGCTAGATGAGCAGTTCTTC. Its protein is CASSPSPTGLDEQFF.

This clone was detected many times. This chain uses TRBV27 with TRBJ1-2, with 7 bases matching TRBD1. In germline, CDR1 is MNHEY, CDR2 SMNVEV (reference sequence). This CDR3 has 18 amino acids. V gave up 0 bases and J gave up 0 bases; unmatched junction bases: 10. The CDR3 DNA is TGTGCCAGCAGTTTATCATCCCAGGGGGTTCCAGCTAACTATGGCTACACCTTC. Protein product: CASSLSSQGVPANYGYTF.

V gene TRBV10-3 combines with J gene TRBJ1-2; D perhaps matches TRBD1 (5 bases). Trimming pared 6 bases from V and 0 bases from J, leaving 14 bases between. The CDR3 runs to 15 residues. From germline, CDR1 is ENHRY and CDR2 SYGVKD. CDR3: CAISWDSRANYGYTF. CDR3 nucleotide sequence: TGTGCCATCAGCTGGGACTCTAGAGCTAACTATGGCTACACCTTC.

The rearrangement joins TRBV3-1 (or the pseudogene TRBV3-2) to TRBJ1-6; D gene unclear. Germline values: CDR1 LGHDT, CDR2 YNNKEL (reference sequence). V lost 1 base to trimming and J lost 6 bases, with 13 bases between them. The CDR3 runs 16 residues. CDR3: CASSQGIMGANSPLHF. The CDR3 nucleotides read TGTGCCAGCAGCCAAGGAATTATGGGCGCTAATTCACCCCTCCACTTT.

This CDR3 reads CASLDRGSNTEAFF. CDR3 coding DNA: TGTGCCAGTCTTGACAGGGGATCCAACACTGAAGCTTTCTTT. V usage is TRBV19 and J usage is TRBJ1-1, with 8 positions matching TRBD1. V trimming: 8 bases; J trimming: 2 bases; junction bases outside the gene matches: 7. This CDR3 is 14 amino acids long. Germline V gene sequence: CDR1 LNHDA, CDR2 SQIVND (reference sequence). The whole variable domain, remainder taken from reference TRBV19 and TRBJ1-1, is DGGITQSPKYLFRKEGQNVTLSCEQNLNHDAMYWYRQDPGQGLRLIYYSQIVNDFQKGDIAEGYSVSREKKESFPLTVTSAQKNPTAFYLCASLDRGSNTEAFFGQGTRLTVV.

The CDR3 sequence: CASSHDPGAETQYF. CDR3 DNA: TGTGCCAGCAGCCATGATCCAGGGGCAGAGACCCAGTACTTC. The chain recombines TRBV3-1 (or the pseudogene TRBV3-2) with TRBJ2-5; D might be TRBD1 (6 bases). V lost 3 bases and J lost 4, with 12 bases in between. This CDR3 is built from 14 residues. Germline V gene data show CDR1 as LGHDT and CDR2 as YNNKEL (reference sequence).

The chain uses TRBV13 and TRBJ1-5, with D possibly being TRBD1 (6 bases). The V and J ends lost 1 base and 2 bases respectively, with 12 bases between them. Germline lookup yields CDR1 PRHDT and CDR2 FYEKMQ (reference sequence). CDR3 size: 16 residues. DNA for the CDR3: TGTGCCAGCAGCTTAGCGGGGGGCGCGGGCAATCAGCCCCAGCATTTT. Its protein product is CASSLAGGAGNQPQHF.

This chain connects TRBV19 to TRBJ2-7, with 9 bases lining up with TRBD1. V trimming: 2 bases; J trimming: 6 bases; junction bases outside the gene matches: 8. There are 15 residues in the CDR3. Germline CDR1 and CDR2: LNHDA and SQIVND (reference sequence). The CDR3 reads CASSIPGTGRGEQYF. CDR3 in DNA: TGTGCCAGTAGTATACCCGGGACAGGGCGAGGCGAGCAGTACTTC.

This clone was seen only once. The rearrangement uses TRBV27 and TRBJ2-5; D call uncertain. The CDR3 is 14 amino acids. Germline V gene data show CDR1 as MNHEY and CDR2 as SMNVEV (reference sequence). V gave up 4 bases and J gave up 3 bases, with 12 bases separating them. The DNA of the CDR3 is TGTGCCAGCAGTTCCCGACTTGAGGAAGAGACCCAGTACTTC. It codes for CASSSRLEEETQYF.

This clone was seen only once. This sequence joins TRBV6-2 or TRBV6-3 and TRBJ2-2; 8 nucleotides match TRBD2. The germline V gene has CDR1 MNHEY and CDR2 SVGEGT. The V gene end was trimmed by 4 bases and the J gene end by 4 bases; junction bases not matched to a gene: 11. The CDR3 is 17 amino acids. CDR3 nucleotide sequence: TGTGCCAGCAGTTCGTTTTTGGCGGGAGGCACCACCGGGGAGCTGTTTTTT. This encodes CASSSFLAGGTTGELFF.

The V gene is TRBV6-5, the J gene TRBJ1-6; 11 bases map to TRBD1. This CDR3 comprises 15 residues. CDR1 and CDR2 (germline): MNHEY, SVGAGI. The J segment lost 8 bases and the V segment lost 8 bases, leaving 8 bases of the junction unmatched. For the CDR3, the DNA is TGTGCCAGCTCCGTGGACAGGGGGCTTGATTCACCCCTCCACTTT. Translated, it gives CASSVDRGLDSPLHF.